Each of the 32 T cell receptor beta chains below was sequenced from the same sample in a study of CD8 T cells in Susac syndrome. When the RNA was reverse transcribed, random hexamers were used with an input of about 0.5 to 1 ug. One entry per CDR3 protein results from TCRdb running MiXCR on the immunoSEQ multiplex PCR reads. The table shows about 300,000 distinct CDR3 sequences, with around 85% occurring only once. Sequenced input: CD8+ T cells from PBMCs. These receptor sequences come from a human donor with multiple sclerosis.

The chain joins TRBV28 to TRBJ1-5; D remains unclear. V was trimmed by 3 bases and J by 7 bases, leaving 13 bases between them. In germline, CDR1 is MDHEN, CDR2 SYDVKM. The CDR3 covers 14 residues. The CDR3 region is CASSLTGLYQPQHF. In DNA, the CDR3 is TGTGCCAGCAGTTTGACCGGCTTGTACCAGCCCCAGCATTTT.

This clonotype was recorded once. The J gene is TRBJ2-2, the V gene TRBV27; TRBD2 agrees at 13 bases. The CDR3 contains 20 residues. Germline V gene lookup returns CDR1 MNHEY and CDR2 SMNVEV (reference sequence). With 6 bases clipped from V and 1 base from J, the junction kept 14 bases outside the gene matches. This chain's CDR3 is CASSHYPWTSGSRNTGELFF. For the CDR3, the DNA is TGTGCCAGCAGCCACTACCCCTGGACTAGCGGGAGTAGGAACACCGGGGAGCTGTTTTTT.

This chain uses TRBV7-8 with TRBJ2-3, with unresolved D. This CDR3 spans 14 amino acids. The germline gives CDR1 SGHVS, CDR2 FQNEAQ. Trimming took off 3 bases at V and 11 bases at J, with 18 bases between the two ends. CDR3 protein: CASSFPEGEIGQYF. The CDR3 DNA follows: TGTGCCAGCAGCTTTCCAGAAGGAGAAATCGGGCAGTATTTT.

The chain couples TRBV7-8 to TRBJ2-7; no definite D call. Trimming stripped 5 bases from V and 3 bases from J, with 11 bases between. Germline V gene data show CDR1 as SGHVS and CDR2 as FQNEAQ. CDR3 length: 13 amino acids. The CDR3 coding sequence is TGTGCCAGCAGCGACGGACCCGGCTACGAGCAGTACTTC. Translation: CASSDGPGYEQYF.

This sequence joins TRBV7-8 and TRBJ2-1; perhaps TRBD2 as D (5 bases). V shed 5 bases and J shed 4 bases, with 15 bases lying between them. Germline V gene data show CDR1 as SGHVS and CDR2 as FQNEAQ. This CDR3 has 15 residues. CDR3 residues: CASSDGGSGYNEQFF. The CDR3 DNA is TGTGCCAGCAGCGATGGAGGCTCTGGATACAATGAGCAGTTCTTC.

This chain uses TRBV9 with TRBJ2-7, with a weak D call TRBD1 (5 bases). CDR3 length: 15 amino acids. CDR1 SGDLS and CDR2 YYNGEE come from the germline V gene. Trimming cost V 4 bases and J 5 bases, with 19 bases left between them. The CDR3 spells CASSSGVARVDEQYF. Here the CDR3 DNA reads TGTGCCAGCAGCTCCGGTGTAGCCAGGGTGGACGAGCAGTACTTC.

In DNA form, the CDR3 reads TGTGCCAGCAGCACCCCGGGACAGCCTTTCCAAGCTTTCTTT. Translated, it gives CASSTPGQPFQAFF. This chain connects TRBV5-8 to TRBJ1-1; 7 nucleotides align to TRBD1. CDR1 is SGHTS, CDR2 YDEGEE, per germline. CDR3 length equals 14 residues. Unmatched junction bases numbered 12, after V lost 4 bases and J lost 9 bases.

This sequence joins TRBV11-2 and TRBJ1-2; 10 positions match TRBD1. The CDR3 totals 14 residues. Unmatched junction bases numbered 4, after V lost 4 bases and J lost 5 bases. Germline V gene lookup returns CDR1 SGHAT and CDR2 FQNNGV. As DNA, the CDR3 is TGTGCCAGCAGCTGGGGACAGGGGCCTTATGGCTACACCTTC. As protein: CASSWGQGPYGYTF.

The chain joins TRBV7-9 to TRBJ2-2, with TRBD1 matching 10 bases. The J segment lost 2 bases and the V segment lost 6 bases, leaving 3 bases of the junction unmatched. Germline-derived CDR1 and CDR2 are SEHNR and FQNEAQ (reference sequence). CDR3 length: 15 residues. The CDR3 loop is CASRATGGNTGELFF. Written as DNA, the CDR3 is TGTGCCAGCAGGGCGACAGGGGGCAACACCGGGGAGCTGTTTTTT.

This clonotype was recorded once. The V call is TRBV9, the J call TRBJ2-3, with 9 bases fitting TRBD1. The CDR3 has 15 amino acids. Germline loops: CDR1 SGDLS, CDR2 YYNGEE. Trimming at V came to 2 bases and at J to 5 bases, leaving 6 bases not matched to a gene. The CDR3: CASSVGQGPRDTQYF. The CDR3 bases are TGTGCCAGCAGCGTCGGACAGGGGCCAAGAGATACGCAGTATTTT.

V usage is TRBV27 and J usage is TRBJ2-2; possible D gene TRBD2, 6 bases. The germline V gene encodes CDR1 MNHEY and CDR2 SMNVEV (reference sequence). V lost 8 bases and J lost 4, with 20 bases in between. There are 16 residues in the CDR3. For the CDR3, the DNA is TGTGCCAGCGCCCCGTTCGGGGGAGCGCGCACCGGGGAGCTGTTTTTT. It is translated as CASAPFGGARTGELFF.

J is TRBJ2-7 and V is TRBV6-1, with 12 bases fitting TRBD2. Looked up from germline, CDR1 is MNHNS and CDR2 is SASEGT. The CDR3 is 16 amino acids. J gave up 5 bases and V 6 bases, and 11 bases lay outside the gene matches. The CDR3 loop reads CASRRLAGASGDEQYF. The CDR3 bases are TGTGCCAGCAGAAGACTAGCGGGAGCCTCCGGGGACGAGCAGTACTTC.

The CDR3 protein is CASSPGMSLNDNEQFF. The CDR3 nucleotides are TGTGCCAGCAGCCCGGGAATGAGTCTAAATGACAATGAGCAGTTCTTC. V usage is TRBV2 and J usage is TRBJ2-1; weak D call: TRBD2 (5 bases). V was clipped by 6 bases and J by 5 bases, with 20 bases between them. Germline CDR1 SNHLY, CDR2 FYNNEI. CDR3 length equals 16 residues.

The chain joins TRBV20-1 to TRBJ2-5, with 13 bases identical to TRBD2. V lost 3 bases, J lost 3 bases, and 1 base stayed unmatched. The CDR3 sequence is 14 residues long. Germline lookup yields CDR1 DFQATT and CDR2 SNEGSKA (reference sequence). CDR3 loop: CSARGLAGKETQYF. DNA of the CDR3: TGCAGTGCTAGGGGACTAGCGGGAAAAGAGACCCAGTACTTC.

The CDR3 sequence: CASSQEGGIGWDEQFF. CDR3 coding DNA: TGTGCCAGCAGCCAAGAAGGAGGAATAGGTTGGGATGAGCAGTTCTTC. The chain uses TRBV4-2 and TRBJ2-1; weak D call: TRBD2 (5 bases). V lost 0 bases and J lost 8, with 17 bases in between. CDR1 is LGHNA and CDR2 is YNFKEQ in the germline V gene. This CDR3 is built from 16 residues.

The chain recombines TRBV10-2 with TRBJ2-7; no definite D call. V lost 7 bases and J 0 bases, leaving 16 bases between the germline ends. Germline values: CDR1 WSHSY, CDR2 SAAADI. The CDR3 spans 15 residues. The chain's CDR3 is CASKVGLTASYEQYF. The CDR3 nucleotides are TGCGCCAGCAAGGTCGGGTTGACTGCCTCCTACGAGCAGTACTTC.

This clonotype was seen once. This chain uses TRBV9 with TRBJ2-3; D is possibly TRBD2 (5 bases). Trimming removed 0 bases at V and 4 bases at J, with 15 bases between. The CDR3 is 16 residues long. CDR1 SGDLS and CDR2 YYNGEE come from the germline V gene. CDR3 region: CASSVGSASLPDTQYF. CDR3 DNA sequence: TGTGCCAGCAGCGTAGGTTCGGCTAGCTTGCCAGATACGCAGTATTTT.

This CDR3 is CASSLRGTELAYF. The CDR3 bases are TGTGCCAGCAGTTTACGCGGGACAGAGCTAGCCTACTTC. The chain couples TRBV27 to TRBJ2-5; D is perhaps TRBD1 (7 bases). There are 13 residues in the CDR3. The germline V and J ends were trimmed by 2 bases and 14 bases, with 18 bases remaining between them. CDR1 MNHEY and CDR2 SMNVEV come from the germline V gene (reference sequence).

CDR3 nucleotide sequence: TGTGCCAGCAGTGACGGACTAGCGGTGGAGACCCAGTACTTC. Translation: CASSDGLAVETQYF. V usage is TRBV27 and J usage is TRBJ2-5; 10 nucleotides match TRBD2. Per germline, CDR1 MNHEY and CDR2 SMNVEV (reference sequence). V shed 5 bases, J shed 5 bases, and the junction held 5 bases outside the gene matches. The CDR3 runs to 14 residues.

The CDR3 region has the DNA TGCGCCAGCAGCCAAGGGGTAGGTCAAGAGACCCAGTACTTC. It codes for CASSQGVGQETQYF. This chain links TRBV4-3 with TRBJ2-5; no clear D. CDR1 LGHNA and CDR2 YSLEER come from the germline V gene. This CDR3 comprises 14 residues. Deletions cut 1 base from V and 2 bases from J, with 8 bases between.

This chain connects TRBV12-3 or TRBV12-4 to TRBJ2-4, with D tentatively TRBD1 (6 bases). V lost 1 base, J lost 0 bases, and 7 bases lay in between. This CDR3 comprises 15 residues. The CDR3 is CASSLEGEAKNIQYF. CDR3 nucleotide sequence: TGTGCCAGCAGTTTAGAGGGGGAAGCCAAAAACATTCAGTACTTC.

The DNA of the CDR3 is TGCGCCAGCAGCTTAGAGACTCCTTACAATGAGCAGTTCTTC. It specifies CASSLETPYNEQFF. V gene TRBV5-1 combines with J gene TRBJ2-1; D ambiguous. Between the trimmed V and J ends, which lost 2 bases and 4 bases, there was a span of 10 bases. The CDR3 sequence is 14 residues long. Germline-derived CDR1 and CDR2 are SGHRS and YFSETQ.

This clonotype has just one count. V gene TRBV2 combines with J gene TRBJ2-1; 11 nucleotides align to TRBD2. The CDR3 has 15 amino acids. After removal of 10 bases from V and 6 bases from J, the junction contained 11 bases not matched to a gene. Germline-derived CDR1 and CDR2 are SNHLY and FYNNEI. The CDR3 DNA sequence: TGTGCCACAGGACCGGGACTAGCGGTCTTCAATGAGCAGTTCTTC. Translating gives CATGPGLAVFNEQFF.

The chain couples TRBV4-3 to TRBJ1-1; a possible D gene is TRBD1 (6 bases). CDR3 length equals 18 residues. The germline V gene has CDR1 LGHNA and CDR2 YSLEER. The V end was cut by 0 bases, the J end by 4 bases, with 21 bases between. CDR3 residues: CASSQDSAGDGLITEAFF. For the CDR3, the DNA is TGCGCCAGCAGCCAAGACTCGGCAGGGGACGGGTTGATCACTGAAGCTTTCTTT.

The gene calls are TRBV7-8 and TRBJ2-7, with D unclear. V lost 1 base and J lost 2, with 9 bases in between. The CDR3 is made up of 14 amino acids. Germline CDR1 SGHVS, CDR2 FQNEAQ. CDR3 coding DNA: TGTGCCAGCAGCTTAGATCCAGTTCCCTACGAGCAGTACTTC. Protein sequence: CASSLDPVPYEQYF.

The genes are TRBV27 and TRBJ2-7, with D tentatively TRBD1 or TRBD2 (5 bases each). CDR1 is MNHEY, CDR2 SMNVEV, per germline (reference sequence). V was cut by 5 bases and J by 3 bases, with 14 bases left in between. The CDR3 runs 14 residues. The CDR3 nucleotides read TGTGCCAGCAGTAACGGGATCCAGGGCTACGAGCAGTACTTC. This sequence encodes CASSNGIQGYEQYF.

J is TRBJ2-1 and V is TRBV20-1; 7 bases line up with TRBD2. The CDR3 sequence is 16 residues long. The germline CDR1 and CDR2 sequences are DFQATT and SNEGSKA (reference sequence). With 5 bases clipped from V and 3 bases from J, the junction kept 13 bases outside the gene matches. CDR3 bases: TGCAGTGCTGAAAGGTCGCTACGCGGGAGCTACAATGAGCAGTTCTTC. Its protein is CSAERSLRGSYNEQFF.

This sequence joins TRBV9 and TRBJ1-4; D may be TRBD1 (6 bases). V was cut by 0 bases and J by 6 bases, with 9 bases left in between. This CDR3 has 14 residues. CDR1 and CDR2 from the germline V gene are SGDLS and YYNGEE. For the CDR3, the DNA is TGTGCCAGCAGCGTAGGGGGGGCAGATGAAAAACTGTTTTTT. Its translation: CASSVGGADEKLFF.

This sequence joins TRBV28 and TRBJ1-5, with 7 bases identical to TRBD1. CDR1 and CDR2 (germline): MDHEN, SYDVKM. This CDR3 is built from 17 residues. V was clipped by 6 bases and J by 7 bases; unmatched bases: 18. CDR3 coding DNA: TGTGCCAGCAGCCTGCCGTTGGGGACAGCTGAGCGCCAGCCCCAGCATTTT. This encodes CASSLPLGTAERQPQHF.

The V call is TRBV19, the J call TRBJ2-1; the match to TRBD2 covers 10 bases. The J segment lost 3 bases and the V segment lost 7 bases, leaving 12 bases of the junction unmatched. Germline lookup yields CDR1 LNHDA and CDR2 SQIVND (reference sequence). The CDR3 consists of 17 residues. Written as DNA, the CDR3 is TGTGCCAGTACCACCTTATCTAGCGGGAGTAACTACAATGAGCAGTTCTTC. Its translation: CASTTLSSGSNYNEQFF.

The chain employs TRBV28 and TRBJ2-3; 12 bases align to TRBD2. V lost 5 bases to trimming and J lost 2 bases; unmatched junction nucleotides: 5. The CDR3 runs 16 residues. Germline-derived CDR1 and CDR2 are MDHEN and SYDVKM. The CDR3 here is CASSIPSGRVTDTQYF. Here the CDR3 DNA reads TGTGCCAGCAGTATTCCTAGCGGGAGGGTCACAGATACGCAGTATTTT.

This clonotype was seen a handful of times. The CDR3 reads CASSFSGGTEAFF. As DNA, the CDR3 is TGTGCCAGCAGTTTTTCAGGGGGCACTGAAGCTTTCTTT. The J gene is TRBJ1-1, the V gene TRBV27, with 7 bases that match TRBD1. The V gene end was trimmed by 3 bases and the J gene end by 4 bases; junction bases not matched to a gene: 2. The CDR3 sequence is 13 residues long. Germline V gene data show CDR1 as MNHEY and CDR2 as SMNVEV (reference sequence).